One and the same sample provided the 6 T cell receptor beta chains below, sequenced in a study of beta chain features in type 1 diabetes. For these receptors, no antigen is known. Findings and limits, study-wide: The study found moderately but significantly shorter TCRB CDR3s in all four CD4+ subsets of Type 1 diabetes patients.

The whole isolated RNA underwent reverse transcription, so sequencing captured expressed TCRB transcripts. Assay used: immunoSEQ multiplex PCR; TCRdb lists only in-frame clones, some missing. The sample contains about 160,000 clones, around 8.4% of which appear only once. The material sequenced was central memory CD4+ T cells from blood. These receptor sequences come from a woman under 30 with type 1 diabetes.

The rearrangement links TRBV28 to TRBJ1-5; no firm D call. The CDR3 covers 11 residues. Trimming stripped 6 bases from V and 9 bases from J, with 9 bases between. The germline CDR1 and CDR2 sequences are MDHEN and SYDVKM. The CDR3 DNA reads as TGTGCCAGCAGCCTCGATAGGCCCCAGCATTTT. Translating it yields CASSLDRPQHF.

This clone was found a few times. In DNA, the CDR3 is TGTGCCAGCAGATCCCTACAGGGGGCAGAGACCCAGTACTTC. Translation: CASRSLQGAETQYF. This rearrangement joins TRBV7-2 to TRBJ2-5; 9 nucleotides align to TRBD1. CDR3 length: 14 amino acids. Trimming cost V 6 bases and J 4 bases; bases outside gene matches: 6. Germline-derived CDR1 and CDR2 are SGHTA and FQGNSA.

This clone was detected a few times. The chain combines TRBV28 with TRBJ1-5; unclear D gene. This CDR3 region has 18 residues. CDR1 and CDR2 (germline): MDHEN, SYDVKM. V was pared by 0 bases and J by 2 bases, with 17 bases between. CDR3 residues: CASSLWGQSTGGNQPQHF. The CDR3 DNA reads TGTGCCAGCAGTTTATGGGGCCAGTCCACCGGGGGCAATCAGCCCCAGCATTTT.

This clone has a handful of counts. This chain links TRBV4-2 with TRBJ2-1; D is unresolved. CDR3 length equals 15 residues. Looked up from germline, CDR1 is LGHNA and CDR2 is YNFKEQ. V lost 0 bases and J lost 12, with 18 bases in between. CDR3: CASSQDPTLLFGQFF. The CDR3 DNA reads TGTGCCAGCAGCCAAGATCCTACGCTCCTCTTTGGGCAGTTCTTC.

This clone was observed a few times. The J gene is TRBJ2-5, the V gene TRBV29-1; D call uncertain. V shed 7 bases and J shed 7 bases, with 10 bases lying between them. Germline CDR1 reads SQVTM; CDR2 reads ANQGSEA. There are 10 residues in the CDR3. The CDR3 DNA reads TGCAGCGCCAACTCCCCGACCCAGTACTTC. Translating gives CSANSPTQYF.

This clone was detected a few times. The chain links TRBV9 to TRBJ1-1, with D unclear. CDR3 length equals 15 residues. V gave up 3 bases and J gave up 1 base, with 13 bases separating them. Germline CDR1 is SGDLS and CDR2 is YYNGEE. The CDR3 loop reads CASSAFDISNTEAFF. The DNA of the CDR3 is TGTGCCAGCAGCGCCTTCGACATTTCGAACACTGAAGCTTTCTTT.